This TCR beta chain was retrieved from a study of blood T cell repertoires in COVID-19. About the research overall: Whether acute or convalescent, the COVID-19 samples came from the United States, Italy and Spain. PBMCs, B-cell-depleted T cells, or T cells were the source of the cDNA or gDNA that made up the material.

Original analysis: Reference gene primers were amplified, and this amplification served to estimate nucleated cell counts. The data were produced by immunoSEQ multiplex PCR, yet TCRdb's version contains in-frame clones alone and is incomplete. That table gives V, J and clone size, and the DNA gave D and trimming. The sample comprises some 180,000 clones, 84% of which are singletons, and approximately 7.3% rests with the top ten. The receptor was derived from a human donor in a cohort sampled during active COVID-19. Sample: peripheral blood.

The CDR3 loop is CASSPRGQYYGYTF. The CDR3 nucleotides are TGTGCCAGCAGTCCCCGAGGACAGTACTATGGCTACACCTTC. V and J are TRBV27 and TRBJ1-2; D might be TRBD1 (6 bases). The V gene's germline CDR1 is MNHEY and CDR2 SMNVEV (reference sequence). This CDR3 region has 14 residues. The V end was cut by 5 bases, the J end by 3 bases, with 13 bases between.